The source of this TCR beta chain is a study of CD8 T cells in Susac syndrome. It was with random hexamers that roughly 0.45 to 1 ug RNA was reverse transcribed. TCRdb fed the immunoSEQ multiplex PCR reads into MiXCR, producing one record per CDR3 protein. Here the sample spans 150,000 to 200,000 distinct CDR3 sequences, around 94% being singletons. In germline, CDR1 is MGHRA, CDR2 YSYEKL. Trimming took 6 bases from V and 0 from J; bases not matched to a gene: 11. The CDR3 is made up of 17 amino acids. This clonotype was recorded only once. Treatment-naive patients with stable or active relapsing-remitting disease served as multiple sclerosis controls.

The sequenced material came from CD4+ T cells from PBMCs. The sequence derives from a human donor with multiple sclerosis. This chain joins TRBV4-1 and TRBJ2-3; 8 bases map to TRBD2. The CDR3 coding sequence is TGCGCCAGCAGTCGAGCAGGACTAGCATCTAGCACAGATACGCAGTATTTT. Protein: CASSRAGLASSTDTQYF.